Sequencing of this T cell receptor beta chain was carried out in a study of shared clonotypes between healthy human individuals. The CDR3 contains 15 residues. V was pared by 1 base and J by 0 bases, with 7 bases between. CDR1 is SEHNR, CDR2 FQNEAQ, per germline (reference sequence). Naive CD8 isolation took CD45RO-negative cells positively selected for CCR7 and excluded terminally differentiated effector memory CD45RA+ cells. Remarks on this clone: The same CDR3 arises from other DNA sequences in this sample as well.

Profiling relied on immunoSEQ multiplex PCR, and the TCRdb table lists in-frame clones only, not all of them. The repertoire holds around 2.1 million clones, with about 93% as singletons. Sequences were obtained from naive CD8+ T cells from PBMCs. V and J are TRBV7-9 and TRBJ1-5, with unresolved D. The source is a man between 18 and 35 years old in good health. Some clones in this sample may be carry-over from other donors' samples. The CDR3 sequence is CASSLGEYSNQPQHF. CDR3 DNA: TGTGCCAGCAGCTTAGGAGAATATAGCAATCAGCCCCAGCATTTT.